The TCR beta chain described here comes from a study of blood T cells in healthy people across ages. General observations from the study: It was held that diversity estimates obtained from one million T cells represented underestimates. Older age went with lower TCR beta diversity per million T cells, in a roughly linear way.

This CDR3 spans 14 amino acids. Trimming removed 1 base at V and 2 bases at J, with 8 bases between. The germline V gene has CDR1 SGHDN and CDR2 FVKESK. Details on this clonotype: Its cognate antigen is unknown.

Through a sample-barcoded 5' primer and a J-beta primer mix, a second PCR was run for roughly 6 to 11 cycles. All cDNA molecules were each tagged by a template-switch adaptor with 12 random nucleotides. TCRdb recomputed calls from the 5' RACE reads with MiXCR, one row per CDR3 protein. The data contain a few hundred thousand distinct CDR3 sequences, 27% of them singletons. Sequencing input: blood. This chain links TRBV14 with TRBJ2-5; D might be TRBD1 (5 bases). This receptor was taken from a woman in her 70s in good health. The CDR3 coding sequence is TGTGCCAGCAGCCAAGCGTACAGGCAAGAGACCCAGTACTTC. Translated: CASSQAYRQETQYF.